The 5 T cell receptor beta chains presented below share a single source sample, sequenced in a study of beta chain features in type 1 diabetes. Reverse transcribing all isolated RNA meant expressed TCRB transcripts were sequenced. Only in-frame clones appear in the TCRdb table, and some are missing; sequencing was by immunoSEQ multiplex PCR. The sample shows 600,000 to 650,000 clones, 15% of them seen only once. The material sequenced was naive CD4+ T cells from blood. These TCRs come from a man between 18 and 35 years old in good health.

V is TRBV9 and J is TRBJ2-2, with D perhaps matching TRBD1 or TRBD2 (5 bases each). V shed 4 bases and J shed 6 bases, with 13 bases lying between them. CDR3 length: 14 residues. Looked up from germline, CDR1 is SGDLS and CDR2 is YYNGEE. The DNA for the CDR3 is TGTGCCAGCAGCCTTGGACACGGGGCCGGGGAGCTGTTTTTT. Encoded protein: CASSLGHGAGELFF.

V usage is TRBV4-3 and J usage is TRBJ2-3; no definite D call. V was trimmed by 0 bases and J by 6 bases, leaving 10 bases between them. Germline CDR1 LGHNA, CDR2 YSLEER. CDR3 length equals 14 residues. CDR3 amino acids: CASSQDFMRDTQYF. DNA for the CDR3: TGCGCCAGCAGCCAAGATTTCATGAGGGATACGCAGTATTTT.

Note on this clone: Different DNA sequences within this sample yield the same CDR3. The gene calls are TRBV7-2 and TRBJ2-3; D unclear. In germline, CDR1 is SGHTA, CDR2 FQGNSA. This CDR3 contains 15 residues. V lost 2 bases and J 0 bases, leaving 9 bases between the germline ends. CDR3 amino acids: CASSLRRQSTDTQYF. In DNA form, the CDR3 reads TGTGCCAGCAGCTTACGGCGGCAGAGCACAGATACGCAGTATTTT.

The chain carries TRBV9 and TRBJ2-1; weak D call: TRBD1 (6 bases). Germline CDR1 is SGDLS and CDR2 is YYNGEE. The CDR3 spans 17 residues. Trimming stripped 0 bases from V and 4 bases from J, with 17 bases between. This chain's CDR3 is CASSVEVLWGPYNEQFF. The CDR3 DNA is TGTGCCAGCAGCGTAGAAGTGCTATGGGGGCCTTACAATGAGCAGTTCTTC.

This clone was recorded many times. This sequence joins TRBV7-2 and TRBJ2-1, with 12 bases that match TRBD1. After removal of 4 bases from V and 6 bases from J, the junction contained 4 bases not matched to a gene. The CDR3 is 15 amino acids. The germline CDR1 and CDR2 sequences are SGHTA and FQGNSA. This CDR3 is CASSSGTGGSNEQFF. Here the CDR3 DNA reads TGTGCCAGCAGCTCCGGGACAGGGGGCAGCAATGAGCAGTTCTTC.